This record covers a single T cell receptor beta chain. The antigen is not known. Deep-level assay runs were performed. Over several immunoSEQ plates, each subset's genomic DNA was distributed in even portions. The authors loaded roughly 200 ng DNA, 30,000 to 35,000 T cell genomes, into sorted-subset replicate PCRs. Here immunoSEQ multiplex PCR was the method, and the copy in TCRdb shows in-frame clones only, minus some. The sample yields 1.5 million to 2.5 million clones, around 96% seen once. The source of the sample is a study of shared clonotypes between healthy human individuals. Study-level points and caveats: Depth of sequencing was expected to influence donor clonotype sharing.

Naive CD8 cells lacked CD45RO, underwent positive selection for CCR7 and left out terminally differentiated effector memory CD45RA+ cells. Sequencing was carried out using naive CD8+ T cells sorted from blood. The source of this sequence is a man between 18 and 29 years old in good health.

CDR3 DNA sequence: TGTGCCTGGAGTGGAGCGGGGGCCCCGCGTGGTGAGCAGTTCTTC. Its translation: CAWSGAGAPRGEQFF. V usage is TRBV30 and J usage is TRBJ2-1, with TRBD2 identical over 8 bases. Germline CDR1 GTSNPN, CDR2 SVGIG (reference sequence). V gave up 1 base and J gave up 9 bases; unmatched junction bases: 11. The CDR3 spans 15 residues.